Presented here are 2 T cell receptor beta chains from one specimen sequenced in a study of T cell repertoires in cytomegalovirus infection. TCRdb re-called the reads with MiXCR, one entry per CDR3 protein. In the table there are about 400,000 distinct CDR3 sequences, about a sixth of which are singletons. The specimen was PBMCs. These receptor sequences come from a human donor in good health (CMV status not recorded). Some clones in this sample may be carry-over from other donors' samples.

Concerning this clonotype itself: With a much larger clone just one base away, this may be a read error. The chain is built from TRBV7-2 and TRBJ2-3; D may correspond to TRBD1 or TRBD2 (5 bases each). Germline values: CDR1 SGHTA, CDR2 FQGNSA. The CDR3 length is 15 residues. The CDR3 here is CASSPLGASTDTQCF. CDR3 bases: TGTGCCAGCAGCCCTCTCGGGGCTAGCACAGATACGCAGTGTTTT.

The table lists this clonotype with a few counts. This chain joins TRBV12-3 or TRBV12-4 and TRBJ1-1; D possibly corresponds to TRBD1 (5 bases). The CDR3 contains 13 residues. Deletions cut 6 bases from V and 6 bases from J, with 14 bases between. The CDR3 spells CASRRLQGSEAFF. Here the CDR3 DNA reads TGTGCCAGCAGACGACTTCAGGGCTCTGAAGCTTTCTTT.